This TCR beta chain is drawn from a study of CD8 T cells in Susac syndrome. CD8+ and CD4+ T cells circulating in blood were sequenced for TCR beta. Negative isolation was applied to CD8+ and CD4+ T cells, and FACS enrichment was applied to TEMRA cells. Random-hexamer reverse transcription was applied to about 0.45 to 1 ug RNA. With immunoSEQ multiplex PCR, TCR beta CDR3 was amplified across 54 Vbeta and 13 Jbeta. From the immunoSEQ multiplex PCR reads, TCRdb called clonotypes with MiXCR, one entry per CDR3 protein. The table shows about 180,000 distinct CDR3 sequences, with 85% to 95% occurring only once. Trimming at V came to 2 bases and at J to 7 bases, leaving 6 bases not matched to a gene. This CDR3 is 14 amino acids long. Germline V gives CDR1 MGHRA, CDR2 YSYEKL.

This receptor was identified in a human donor with multiple sclerosis. The source material was CD8+ T cells from PBMCs. The chain links TRBV4-1 to TRBJ2-7, with 9 nucleotides matching TRBD1. The CDR3 nucleotides read TGCGCCAGCAGCCAACTTACAGGGGGCTGGGAGCAGTACTTC. Its translation is CASSQLTGGWEQYF.